Following are 16 T cell receptor beta chains from one sample sequenced in a study of prognosis after radiotherapy for stage I lung cancer. Genomic DNA was the source, and TCR beta CDR3 was amplified from it by two-round multiplex PCR. Gene-specific primers for each TRBV and TRBJ gene drove first-round PCR. MiXCR was run by TCRdb on the multiplex PCR reads, yielding one entry per CDR3 protein. This repertoire shows roughly 14,000 distinct CDR3 sequences, 31% found once; its top ten account for about a quarter. Sequenced here: PBMCs, sampled before or after stereotactic body radiation therapy (not recorded which). The receptor source for this set is a donor at least 50 years old with non-small cell lung cancer.

This clonotype was recorded at least ten times. V and J are TRBV18 and TRBJ2-2; possibly TRBD2 for D (5 bases). With 6 bases removed from V and 4 bases from J, the gap between germline ends came to 18 bases. The CDR3 has 16 residues. In germline, CDR1 is KGHSH, CDR2 LQKENI. The CDR3 is CASSDMRAPGTGELFF. As DNA, the CDR3 is TGTGCCAGCTCCGACATGAGGGCCCCGGGCACCGGGGAGCTGTTTTTT.

By frequency in the sample, this clonotype is medium-sized (0.01 to 0.1%). The chain employs TRBV24-1 and TRBJ2-1; 7 bases align to TRBD2. Trimming removed 4 bases from V and 0 bases from J; junction bases left unmatched: 8. This CDR3 spans 17 amino acids. Germline CDR1 and CDR2: KGHDR and SFDVKD. The CDR3 bases are TGTGCCACCAGTGACACATCTAGCGGAAACTCCTACAATGAGCAGTTCTTC. Amino acids: CATSDTSSGNSYNEQFF.

In regard to this clonotype: At one end, the junction sequence differs from germline, possibly due to a read error. The chain couples TRBV6-2 or TRBV6-3 to TRBJ2-2, with TRBD1 as a possible D gene (6 bases). The CDR3 spans 13 residues. The germline CDR1 and CDR2 sequences are MNHEY and SVGEGT. The CDR3, as DNA: TGTGCCAGCAGACAGGGCAACACCTGGGAGCTGTTCTTT. Its translation: CASRQGNTWELFF.

This clonotype has at least ten counts. J is TRBJ2-1 and V is TRBV5-1; 8 bases fit TRBD2. The CDR3 extends over 15 amino acids. Looked up from germline, CDR1 is SGHRS and CDR2 is YFSETQ. The J segment lost 4 bases and the V segment lost 0 bases, leaving 3 bases of the junction unmatched. The CDR3 coding sequence is TGCGCCAGCAGCTTGGGACGGGAGGGGTACAATGAGCAGTTCTTC. This sequence encodes CASSLGREGYNEQFF.

This clonotype was picked up many times. The chain is built from TRBV6-4 and TRBJ2-2; D is ambiguous. Trimming pared 5 bases from V and 5 bases from J, leaving 9 bases between. Germline loops: CDR1 MRHNA, CDR2 SNTAGT. The CDR3 is made up of 13 amino acids. As DNA, the CDR3 is TGTGCCAGCAGTCTAGAGAGTACCGGGGAGCTGTTTTTT. Its translation is CASSLESTGELFF.

The sample holds many counts of this clonotype. An end of the junction differs from the germline gene, which may be a read error. This rearrangement joins TRBV5-6 to TRBJ2-2; D unresolved. Germline loops: CDR1 SGHDT, CDR2 YYEEEE. The CDR3 runs to 19 residues. This CDR3 reads CANSLNYLLRGAYTGELFF. In nucleotides, the CDR3 is TGTGCCAACAGCTTGAACTATCTCCTACGCGGAGCGTACACCGGGGAGCTGTTTTTT.

In its sample, this clonotype ranks as medium-sized. This chain uses TRBV7-8 with TRBJ1-1, with D unresolved. CDR1 and CDR2 (germline): SGHVS, FQNEAQ. The CDR3 totals 13 residues. With 1 base removed from V and 4 bases from J, the gap between germline ends came to 7 bases. CDR3 amino acids: CASSLDESTEAFF. The DNA of the CDR3 is TGTGCCAGCAGCTTAGATGAAAGCACTGAAGCTTTCTTT.

By sample fraction, this clonotype is medium-sized. The chain is built from TRBV7-9 and TRBJ2-1; 10 bases fit TRBD2. With V trimmed by 3 bases and J by 5 bases, 4 bases remained unmatched. Germline assignment: CDR1 SEHNR and CDR2 FQNEAQ (reference sequence). The CDR3 has 15 residues. CDR3 nucleotides: TGTGCCAGCAGCTTCACTAGCGGGACGGACAATGAGCAGTTCTTC. Translated, it gives CASSFTSGTDNEQFF. The variable domain in full, completed from reference TRBV7-9 and TRBJ2-1, reads DTGVSQNPRHKITKRGQNVTFRCDPISEHNRLYWYRQTLGQGPEFLTYFQNEAQLEKSRLLSDRFSAERPKGSFSTLEIQRTEQGDSAMYLCASSFTSGTDNEQFFGPGTRLTVL.

By share, this clonotype ranks as medium-sized (0.01 to 0.1%). The V and J genes are TRBV7-8 and TRBJ1-5, with D unclear. Germline V gene data show CDR1 as SGHVS and CDR2 as FQNEAQ. The length of the CDR3 is 13 residues. The ends were cut back, 5 bases at V and 3 bases at J, with 8 bases in the middle. The CDR3 spells CASSAGPNQPQHF. In nucleotides, the CDR3 is TGTGCCAGCAGCGCCGGCCCCAATCAGCCCCAGCATTTT.

A note on this clonotype: Sequence at one end of the junction differs from germline and may be a read error. V is TRBV7-2 and J is TRBJ2-3; possible D gene TRBD1, 5 bases. Germline CDR1 reads SGHTA; CDR2 reads FQGNSA. This CDR3 is built from 15 residues. The CDR3 bases are TGTGCCAGCAGCTTAGTCACCCTATCGACAGAAACGCAGTATTTT. It encodes CASSLVTLSTETQYF.

This clonotype was recorded once. It is likely a read error: a sequence one base away is far more abundant. V gene TRBV7-9 combines with J gene TRBJ2-2; D unresolved. The CDR3 extends over 15 amino acids. V was shortened by 5 bases and J by 6 bases, with 16 bases between the two germline ends. Germline V lookup: CDR1 SEHNR, CDR2 FQNEAQ (reference sequence). In DNA, the CDR3 is TGTGCCAGCAGCCAATCACTACTCAGGCCCGGGGAGCTGTTTTTT. It yields the protein CASSQSLLRPGELFF.

In its sample, this clonotype was seen many times. The V and J genes are TRBV6-2 or TRBV6-3 and TRBJ2-5; D uncertain. Germline V gene sequence: CDR1 MNHEY, CDR2 SVGEGT. V was shortened by 1 base and J by 5 bases, with 8 bases between the two germline ends. The CDR3 runs to 13 residues. The CDR3 nucleotides read TGTGCCAGCAGTTACTTCATAAAGGAGACCCAGTACTTC. It codes for CASSYFIKETQYF.

In its sample, this clonotype is medium-sized (0.01 to 0.1%). V usage is TRBV5-1 and J usage is TRBJ1-1; TRBD1 might be the D (6 bases). Deletions cut 4 bases from V and 6 bases from J, with 16 bases between. Germline V CDR1 and CDR2: SGHRS, YFSETQ. The CDR3 spans 14 residues. The CDR3 sequence is CASSPGTGTPEAFF. The DNA for the CDR3 is TGCGCCAGCAGCCCGGGAACCGGGACACCTGAAGCTTTCTTT.

This clonotype was picked up many times. The rearrangement links TRBV28 to TRBJ1-3; D is perhaps TRBD1 (5 bases). Germline lookup yields CDR1 MDHEN and CDR2 SYDVKM. This CDR3 has 14 amino acids. The V end lost 2 bases, the J end lost 2 bases, and 7 bases lay between the germline ends. In DNA form, the CDR3 reads TGTGCCAGCAGTTTAGGGGGGGCTGGAAACACCATATATTTT. Translating it yields CASSLGGAGNTIYF.

This clonotype appeared many times. The chain joins TRBV7-9 to TRBJ2-7; D not resolved. CDR1 SEHNR and CDR2 FQNEAQ come from the germline V gene (reference sequence). The V gene lost 5 bases and the J gene lost 2 bases, with 7 bases spanning the gap. The CDR3 is made up of 12 amino acids. The CDR3 sequence is CASSTEAYEQYF. The CDR3 DNA reads as TGTGCCAGCAGCACAGAGGCCTACGAGCAGTACTTC.

This clonotype was recorded many times. The genes are TRBV4-1 and TRBJ2-3; D uncertain. Trimming left V 4 bases short and J 2 bases short, with 19 bases between. There are 17 residues in the CDR3. CDR1 is MGHRA, CDR2 YSYEKL, per germline. The CDR3 DNA reads as TGCGCCAGCAGCCCAAACGGGCCCACTCTCCTCACAGATACGCAGTATTTT. Translated: CASSPNGPTLLTDTQYF.